Sequencing of this T cell receptor (beta chain) was carried out in a study of CD8+ T cells in alopecia areata. Following RNA extraction, reverse transcription yielded cDNA that acted as the sequencing template. TCRdb's table, derived via immunoSEQ multiplex PCR, lists solely in-frame clones and lacks some. The sample yields fewer than 250,000 clones, 43% seen once. Treatment reported: oral pan-JAK inhibitor, 5-10 mg twice daily. The germline V and J ends were trimmed by 7 bases and 1 base, with 14 bases remaining between them. This CDR3 is 15 amino acids long. Germline V gene lookup returns CDR1 SGHTA and CDR2 FQGNSA.

The specimen was CD4+ T cells sorted from blood, collected at approximately week 36, from a patient treated with tofacitinib. The clonotype comes from a human donor with alopecia areata. V gene TRBV7-2 combines with J gene TRBJ1-5, with D possibly matching TRBD1 (6 bases). CDR3 in amino acids: CASIVDSGSNQPQHF. In DNA form, the CDR3 reads TGTGCCAGCATCGTGGACAGCGGGAGCAATCAGCCCCAGCATTTT. Variable domain in full (rest from reference TRBV7-2 and TRBJ1-5): GAGVSQSPSNKVTEKGKDVELRCDPISGHTALYWYRQSLGQGLEFLIYFQGNSAPDKSGLPSDRFSAERTGGSVSTLTIQRTQQEDSAVYLCASIVDSGSNQPQHFGDGTRLSIL.